This record concerns one T cell receptor beta chain sequence. Its antigen is still unknown. Trimming took 1 base from V and 5 from J, leaving 6 bases between them. Germline V gene sequence: CDR1 SQVTM, CDR2 ANQGSEA. The CDR3 runs 11 residues. The data originate from a study of graft-versus-host responses after intestinal transplantation. Broader study findings: There were GvH clones found in recipient marrow, and some of them appeared first in ileum or blood.

Generated by immunoSEQ multiplex PCR, the TCRdb table keeps only in-frame clones and is missing some. The table has tens of thousands of clones, about 90% seen once; the top ten hold 2.5% to 3%. The specimen comprised PBMCs, sampled approximately 120 days after intestinal transplantation. The TCR sequence derives from a human patient who received an intestinal transplant, so some T cells may come from the graft donor. This chain connects TRBV29-1 to TRBJ2-7; D is uncertain. Written as DNA, the CDR3 is TGCAGCGTTGAAGGTTACGACGAGCAGTACTTC. This encodes CSVEGYDEQYF.